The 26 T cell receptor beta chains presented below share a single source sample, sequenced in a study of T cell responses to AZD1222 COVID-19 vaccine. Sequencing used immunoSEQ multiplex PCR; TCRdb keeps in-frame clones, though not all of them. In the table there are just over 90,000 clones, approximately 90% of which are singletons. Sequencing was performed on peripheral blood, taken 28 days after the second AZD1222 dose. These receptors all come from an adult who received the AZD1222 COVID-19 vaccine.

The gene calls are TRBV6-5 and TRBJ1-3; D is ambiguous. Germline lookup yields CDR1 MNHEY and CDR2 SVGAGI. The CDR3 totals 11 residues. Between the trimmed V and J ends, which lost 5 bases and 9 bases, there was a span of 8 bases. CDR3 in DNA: TGTGCCAGCAGTCCCGGTCGCACCATATATTTT. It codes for CASSPGRTIYF.

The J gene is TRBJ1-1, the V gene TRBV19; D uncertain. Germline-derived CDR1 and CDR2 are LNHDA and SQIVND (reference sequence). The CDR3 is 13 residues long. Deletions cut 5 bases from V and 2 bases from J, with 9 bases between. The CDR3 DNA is TGTGCCAGTAGTCCTTGGAGAAACACTGAAGCTTTCTTT. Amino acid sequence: CASSPWRNTEAFF. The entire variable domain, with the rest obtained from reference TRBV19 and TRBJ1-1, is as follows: DGGITQSPKYLFRKEGQNVTLSCEQNLNHDAMYWYRQDPGQGLRLIYYSQIVNDFQKGDIAEGYSVSREKKESFPLTVTSAQKNPTAFYLCASSPWRNTEAFFGQGTRLTVV.

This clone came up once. The CDR3 here is CASSQDRATSNEQFF. DNA for the CDR3: TGTGCCAGCAGCCAAGATAGGGCAACTTCGAATGAGCAGTTCTTC. The genes are TRBV4-2 and TRBJ2-1; D unresolved. Germline V gene data show CDR1 as LGHNA and CDR2 as YNFKEQ. V dropped 0 bases and J dropped 7 bases, with 13 bases sitting between them. The CDR3 has 15 amino acids.

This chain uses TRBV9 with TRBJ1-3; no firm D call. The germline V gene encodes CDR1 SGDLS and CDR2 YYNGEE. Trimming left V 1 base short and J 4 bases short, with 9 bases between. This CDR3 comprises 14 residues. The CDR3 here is CASSVSHTGNTIYF. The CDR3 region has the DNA TGTGCCAGCAGCGTAAGCCATACCGGAAACACCATATATTTT.

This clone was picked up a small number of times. The CDR3 protein is CASSRTGDSTEAFF. The CDR3 nucleotides read TGTGCCAGCAGTCGGACAGGCGATTCCACAGAAGCTTTCTTT. J is TRBJ1-1 and V is TRBV6-4; 7 bases map to TRBD1. This CDR3 spans 14 amino acids. Unmatched junction bases numbered 11, after V lost 5 bases and J lost 8 bases. CDR1 MRHNA and CDR2 SNTAGT come from the germline V gene.

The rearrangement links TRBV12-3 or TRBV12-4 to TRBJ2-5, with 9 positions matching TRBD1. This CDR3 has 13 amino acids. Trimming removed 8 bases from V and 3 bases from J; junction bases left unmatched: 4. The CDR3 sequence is CASLRTGEETQYF. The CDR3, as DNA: TGTGCCAGCTTACGGACAGGGGAAGAGACCCAGTACTTC.

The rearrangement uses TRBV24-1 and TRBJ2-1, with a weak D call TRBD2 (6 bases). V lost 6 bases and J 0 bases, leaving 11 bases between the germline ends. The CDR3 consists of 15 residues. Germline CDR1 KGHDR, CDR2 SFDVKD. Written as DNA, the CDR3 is TGTGCCACCAGTTTTGGGACTGGCTCCTACAATGAGCAGTTCTTC. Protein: CATSFGTGSYNEQFF.

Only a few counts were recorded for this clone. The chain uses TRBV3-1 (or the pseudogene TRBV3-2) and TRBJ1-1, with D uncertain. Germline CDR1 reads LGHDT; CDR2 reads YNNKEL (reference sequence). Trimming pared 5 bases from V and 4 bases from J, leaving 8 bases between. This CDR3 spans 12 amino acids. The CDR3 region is CASSGWSTEAFF. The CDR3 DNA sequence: TGTGCCAGCAGCGGATGGTCCACTGAAGCTTTCTTT.

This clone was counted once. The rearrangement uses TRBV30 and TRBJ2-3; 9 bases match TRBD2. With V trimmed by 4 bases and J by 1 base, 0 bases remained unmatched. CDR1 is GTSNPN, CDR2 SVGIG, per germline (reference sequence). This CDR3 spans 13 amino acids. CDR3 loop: CAWTSGGTDTQYF. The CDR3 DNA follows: TGTGCCTGGACTAGCGGGGGCACAGATACGCAGTATTTT.

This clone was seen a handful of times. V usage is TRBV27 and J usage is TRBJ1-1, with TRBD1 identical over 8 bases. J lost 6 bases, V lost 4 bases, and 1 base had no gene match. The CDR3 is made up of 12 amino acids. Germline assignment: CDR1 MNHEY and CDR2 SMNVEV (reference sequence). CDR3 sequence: CASSSTGAEAFF. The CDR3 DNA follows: TGTGCCAGCAGTTCGACAGGGGCTGAAGCTTTCTTT.

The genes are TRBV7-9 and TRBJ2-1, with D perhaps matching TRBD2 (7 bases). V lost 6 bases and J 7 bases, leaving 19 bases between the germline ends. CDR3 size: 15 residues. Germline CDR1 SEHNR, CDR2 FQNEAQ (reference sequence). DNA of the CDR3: TGTGCCAGCAGTGACCCTAGTGGGAGGGGGAATGAGCAGTTCTTC. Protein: CASSDPSGRGNEQFF.

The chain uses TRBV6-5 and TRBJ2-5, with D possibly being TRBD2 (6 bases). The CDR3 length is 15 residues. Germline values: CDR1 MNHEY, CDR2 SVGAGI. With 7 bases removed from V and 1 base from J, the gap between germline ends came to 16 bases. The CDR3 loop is CASKSLAGLQETQYF. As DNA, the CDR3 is TGTGCCAGCAAGAGTTTGGCGGGACTCCAAGAGACCCAGTACTTC.

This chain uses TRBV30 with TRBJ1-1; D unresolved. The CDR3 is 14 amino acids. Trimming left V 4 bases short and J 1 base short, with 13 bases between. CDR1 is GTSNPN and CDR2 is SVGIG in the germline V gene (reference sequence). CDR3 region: CAWKKFLSNTEAFF. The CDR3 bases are TGTGCCTGGAAGAAATTTCTCTCGAACACTGAAGCTTTCTTT.

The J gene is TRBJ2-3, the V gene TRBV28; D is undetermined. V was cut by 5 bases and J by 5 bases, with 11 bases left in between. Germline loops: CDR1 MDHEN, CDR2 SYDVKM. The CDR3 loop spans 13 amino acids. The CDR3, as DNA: TGTGCCAGCAGTCTGCAGATCGAAGATACGCAGTATTTT. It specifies CASSLQIEDTQYF. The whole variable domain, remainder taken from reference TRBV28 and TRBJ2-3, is DVKVTQSSRYLVKRTGEKVFLECVQDMDHENMFWYRQDPGLGLRLIYFSYDVKMKEKGDIPEGYSVSREKKERFSLILESASTNQTSMYLCASSLQIEDTQYFGPGTRLTVL.

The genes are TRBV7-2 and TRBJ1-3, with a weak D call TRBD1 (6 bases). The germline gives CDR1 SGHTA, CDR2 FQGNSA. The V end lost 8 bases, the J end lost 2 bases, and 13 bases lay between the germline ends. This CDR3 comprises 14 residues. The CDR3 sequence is CASDPGGPGNTIYF. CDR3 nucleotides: TGTGCCAGCGACCCCGGGGGCCCTGGAAACACCATATATTTT.

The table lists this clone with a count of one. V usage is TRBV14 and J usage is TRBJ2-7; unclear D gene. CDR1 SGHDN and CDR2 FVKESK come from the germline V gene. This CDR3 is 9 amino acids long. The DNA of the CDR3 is TGTGAACCCTATGACGAGCAGTACTTC. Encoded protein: CEPYDEQYF.

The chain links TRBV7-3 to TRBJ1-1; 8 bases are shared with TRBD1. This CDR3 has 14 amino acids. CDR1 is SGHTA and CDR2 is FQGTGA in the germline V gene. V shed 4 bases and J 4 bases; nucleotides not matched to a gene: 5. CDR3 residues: CASSSGGGGTEAFF. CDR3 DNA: TGTGCCAGCAGCTCAGGGGGCGGAGGCACTGAAGCTTTCTTT.

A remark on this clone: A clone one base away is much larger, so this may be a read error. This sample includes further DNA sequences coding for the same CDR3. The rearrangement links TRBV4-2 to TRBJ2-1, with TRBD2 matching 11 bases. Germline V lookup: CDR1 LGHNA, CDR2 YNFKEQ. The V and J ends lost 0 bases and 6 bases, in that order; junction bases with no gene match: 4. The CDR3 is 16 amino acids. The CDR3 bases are TGTGCCAGCAGCCAAGATGGCCTAGCGGGGGGCAATGAGCAGTTCTTC. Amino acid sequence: CASSQDGLAGGNEQFF.

The CDR3 DNA is TGTGCCAGTACTCACGCCTATGCGAAGGGTGAGCAGTTCTTC. This translates into CASTHAYAKGEQFF. The chain combines TRBV19 with TRBJ2-1; D uncertain. The V end was cut by 7 bases, the J end by 9 bases, with 19 bases between. This CDR3 region has 14 residues. Germline lookup yields CDR1 LNHDA and CDR2 SQIVND (reference sequence).

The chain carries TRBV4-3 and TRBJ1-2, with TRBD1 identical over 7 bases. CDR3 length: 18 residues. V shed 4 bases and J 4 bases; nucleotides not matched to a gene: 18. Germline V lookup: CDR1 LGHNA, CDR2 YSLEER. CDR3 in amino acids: CASSPDLRRSRTGYGYTF. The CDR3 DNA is TGCGCCAGCAGCCCGGACCTTAGACGTTCCAGGACAGGCTATGGCTACACCTTC.

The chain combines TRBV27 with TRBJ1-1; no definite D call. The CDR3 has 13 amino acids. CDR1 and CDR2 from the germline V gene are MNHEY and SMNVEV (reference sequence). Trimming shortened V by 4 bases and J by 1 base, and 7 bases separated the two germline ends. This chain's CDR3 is CASSSRRNTEAFF. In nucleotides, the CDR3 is TGTGCCAGCAGTTCCAGGAGGAACACTGAAGCTTTCTTT.

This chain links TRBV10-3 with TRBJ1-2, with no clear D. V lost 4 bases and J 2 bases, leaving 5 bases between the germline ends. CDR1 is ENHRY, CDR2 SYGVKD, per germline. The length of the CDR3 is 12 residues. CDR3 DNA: TGTGCCATCAGTGGAGAAAACTATGGCTACACCTTC. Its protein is CAISGENYGYTF.

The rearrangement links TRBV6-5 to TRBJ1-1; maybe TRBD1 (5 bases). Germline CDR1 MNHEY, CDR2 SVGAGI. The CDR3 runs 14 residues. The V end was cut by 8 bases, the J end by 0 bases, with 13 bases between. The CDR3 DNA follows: TGTGCCAGCGCAACCGGGGACCTGAACACTGAAGCTTTCTTT. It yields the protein CASATGDLNTEAFF.

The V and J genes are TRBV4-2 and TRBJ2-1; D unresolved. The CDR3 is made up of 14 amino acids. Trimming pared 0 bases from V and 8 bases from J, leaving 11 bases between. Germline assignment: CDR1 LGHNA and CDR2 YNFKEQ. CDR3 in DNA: TGTGCCAGCAGCCAAGAGAGTATTGGGCATGAGCAGTTCTTC. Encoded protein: CASSQESIGHEQFF.

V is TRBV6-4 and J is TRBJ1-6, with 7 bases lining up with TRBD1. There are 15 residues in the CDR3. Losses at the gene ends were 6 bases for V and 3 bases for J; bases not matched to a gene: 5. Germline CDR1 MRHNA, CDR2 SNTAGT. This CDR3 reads CASRQGTDYNSPLHF. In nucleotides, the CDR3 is TGTGCCAGCAGGCAGGGGACAGACTATAATTCACCCCTCCACTTT.

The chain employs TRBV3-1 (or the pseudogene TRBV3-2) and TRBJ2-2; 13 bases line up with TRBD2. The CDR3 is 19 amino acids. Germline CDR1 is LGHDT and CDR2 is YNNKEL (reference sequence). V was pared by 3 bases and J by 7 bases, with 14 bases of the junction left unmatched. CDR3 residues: CASSHSGTSGRADGGELFF. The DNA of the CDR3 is TGTGCCAGCAGCCACTCTGGAACTAGCGGGAGGGCCGATGGCGGGGAGCTGTTTTTT.